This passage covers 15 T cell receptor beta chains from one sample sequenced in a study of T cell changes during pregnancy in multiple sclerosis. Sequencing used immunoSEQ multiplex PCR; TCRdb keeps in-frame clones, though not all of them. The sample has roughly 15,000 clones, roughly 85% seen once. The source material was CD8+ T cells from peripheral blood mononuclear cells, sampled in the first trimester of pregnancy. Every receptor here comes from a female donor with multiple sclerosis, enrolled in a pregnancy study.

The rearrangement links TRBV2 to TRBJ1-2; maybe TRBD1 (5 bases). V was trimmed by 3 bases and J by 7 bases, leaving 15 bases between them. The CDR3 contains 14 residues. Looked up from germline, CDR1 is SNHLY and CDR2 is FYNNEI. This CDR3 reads CASSDPGKSSGYTF. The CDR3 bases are TGTGCCAGCAGTGACCCAGGGAAGTCAAGTGGCTACACCTTC.

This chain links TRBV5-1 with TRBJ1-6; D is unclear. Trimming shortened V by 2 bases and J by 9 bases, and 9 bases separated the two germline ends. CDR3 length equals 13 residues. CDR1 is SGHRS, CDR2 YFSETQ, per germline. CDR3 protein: CASSFQTGSPLHF. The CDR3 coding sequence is TGCGCCAGCAGCTTCCAGACGGGTTCACCCCTCCACTTT.

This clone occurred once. This CDR3 reads CASSVSASASYEQYF. In DNA form, the CDR3 reads TGTGCCAGCAGCGTATCCGCTAGCGCGTCCTACGAGCAGTACTTC. The rearrangement uses TRBV9 and TRBJ2-7, with D possibly TRBD2 on 6 matching bases. The germline CDR1 and CDR2 sequences are SGDLS and YYNGEE. CDR3 length equals 15 residues. V was trimmed by 1 base and J by 1 base, leaving 12 bases between them.

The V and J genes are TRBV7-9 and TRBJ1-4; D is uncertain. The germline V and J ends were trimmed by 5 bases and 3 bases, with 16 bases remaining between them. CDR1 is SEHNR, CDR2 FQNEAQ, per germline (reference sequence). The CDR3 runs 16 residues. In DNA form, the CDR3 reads TGTGCCAGCAGCCCCCGGGATAGTAGGGCTAATGAAAAACTGTTTTTT. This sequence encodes CASSPRDSRANEKLFF.

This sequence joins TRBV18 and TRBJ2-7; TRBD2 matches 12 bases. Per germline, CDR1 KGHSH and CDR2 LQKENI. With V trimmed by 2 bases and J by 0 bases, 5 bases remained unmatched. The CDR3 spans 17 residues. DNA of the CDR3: TGTGCCAGCTCACCAACTAGCGGGGGGACCAGCTCCTACGAGCAGTACTTC. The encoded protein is CASSPTSGGTSSYEQYF.

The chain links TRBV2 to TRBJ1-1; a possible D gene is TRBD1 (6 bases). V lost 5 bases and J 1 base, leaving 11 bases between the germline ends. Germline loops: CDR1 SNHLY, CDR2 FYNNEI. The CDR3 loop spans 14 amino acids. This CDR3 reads CASSPGGANTEAFF. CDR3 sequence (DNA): TGTGCCAGCAGTCCTGGGGGGGCGAACACTGAAGCTTTCTTT.

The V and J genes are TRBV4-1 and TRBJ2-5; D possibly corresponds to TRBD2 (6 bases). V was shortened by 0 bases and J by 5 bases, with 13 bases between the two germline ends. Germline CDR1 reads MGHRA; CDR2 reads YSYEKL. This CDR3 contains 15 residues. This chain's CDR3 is CASSQEGRERETQYF. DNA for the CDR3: TGCGCCAGCAGCCAAGAGGGGCGGGAAAGGGAGACCCAGTACTTC.

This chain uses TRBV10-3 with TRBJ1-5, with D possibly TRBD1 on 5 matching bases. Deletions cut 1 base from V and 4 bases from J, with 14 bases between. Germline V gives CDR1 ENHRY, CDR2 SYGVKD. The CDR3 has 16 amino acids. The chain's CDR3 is CAISECCGTSNQPQHF. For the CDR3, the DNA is TGTGCCATCAGTGAGTGCTGCGGGACTTCTAATCAGCCCCAGCATTTT.

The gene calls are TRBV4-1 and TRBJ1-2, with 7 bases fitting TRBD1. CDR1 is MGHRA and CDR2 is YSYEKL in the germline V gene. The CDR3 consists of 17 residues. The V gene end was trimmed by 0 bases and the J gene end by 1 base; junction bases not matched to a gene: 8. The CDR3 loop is CASSQDMSTGLNYGYTF. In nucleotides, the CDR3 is TGCGCCAGCAGCCAAGACATGTCGACAGGGCTTAACTATGGCTACACCTTC.

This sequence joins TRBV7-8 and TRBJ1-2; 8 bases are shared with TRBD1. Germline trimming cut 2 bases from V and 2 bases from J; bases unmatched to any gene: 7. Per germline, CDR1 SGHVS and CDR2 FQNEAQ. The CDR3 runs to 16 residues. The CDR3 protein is CASSLPGGQVNYGYTF. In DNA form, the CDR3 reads TGTGCCAGCAGCTTACCCGGGGGACAGGTGAACTATGGCTACACCTTC.

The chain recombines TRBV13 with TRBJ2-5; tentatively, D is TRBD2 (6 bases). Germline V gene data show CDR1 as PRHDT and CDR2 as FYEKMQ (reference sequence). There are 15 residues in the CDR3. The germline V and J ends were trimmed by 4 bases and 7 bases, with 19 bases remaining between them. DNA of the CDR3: TGTGCCAGCAGCTCGCGGGGCGTAACGCGGGGGACCCAGTACTTC. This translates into CASSSRGVTRGTQYF.

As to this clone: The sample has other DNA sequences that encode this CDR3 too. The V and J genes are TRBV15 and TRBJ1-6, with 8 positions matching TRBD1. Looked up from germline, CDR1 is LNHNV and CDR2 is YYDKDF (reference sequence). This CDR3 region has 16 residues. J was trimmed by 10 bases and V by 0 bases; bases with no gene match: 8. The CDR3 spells CATSRDKQGVGSPLHF. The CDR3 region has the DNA TGTGCCACCAGCAGAGACAAACAGGGGGTCGGGTCACCCCTCCACTTT.

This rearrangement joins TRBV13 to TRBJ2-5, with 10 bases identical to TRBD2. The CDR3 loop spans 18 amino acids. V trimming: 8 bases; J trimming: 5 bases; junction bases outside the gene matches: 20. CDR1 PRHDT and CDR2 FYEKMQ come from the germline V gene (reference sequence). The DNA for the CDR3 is TGTGCCAGCTCCTCACCGGCTAGCGGGGGAAGAGGGTCGGAGACCCAGTACTTC. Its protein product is CASSSPASGGRGSETQYF. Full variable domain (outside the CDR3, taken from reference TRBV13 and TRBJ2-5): AAGVIQSPRHLIKEKRETATLKCYPIPRHDTVYWYQQGPGQDPQFLISFYEKMQSDKGSIPDRFSAQQFSDYHSELNMSSLELGDSALYFCASSSPASGGRGSETQYFGPGTRLLVL.

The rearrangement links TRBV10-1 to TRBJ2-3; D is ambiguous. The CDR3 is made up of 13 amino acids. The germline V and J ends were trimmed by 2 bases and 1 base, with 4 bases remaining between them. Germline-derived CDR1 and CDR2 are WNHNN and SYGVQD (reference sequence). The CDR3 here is CASSETGTDTQYF. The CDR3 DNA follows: TGCGCCAGCAGTGAGACAGGCACAGATACGCAGTATTTT.

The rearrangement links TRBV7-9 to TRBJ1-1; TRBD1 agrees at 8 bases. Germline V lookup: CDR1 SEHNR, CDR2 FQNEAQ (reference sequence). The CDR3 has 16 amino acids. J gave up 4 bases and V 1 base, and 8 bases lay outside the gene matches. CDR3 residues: CASSLGRTGRGTEAFF. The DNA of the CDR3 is TGTGCCAGCAGCTTAGGCCGGACAGGGAGGGGCACTGAAGCTTTCTTT. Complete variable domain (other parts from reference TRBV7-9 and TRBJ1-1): DTGVSQNPRHKITKRGQNVTFRCDPISEHNRLYWYRQTLGQGPEFLTYFQNEAQLEKSRLLSDRFSAERPKGSFSTLEIQRTEQGDSAMYLCASSLGRTGRGTEAFFGQGTRLTVV.